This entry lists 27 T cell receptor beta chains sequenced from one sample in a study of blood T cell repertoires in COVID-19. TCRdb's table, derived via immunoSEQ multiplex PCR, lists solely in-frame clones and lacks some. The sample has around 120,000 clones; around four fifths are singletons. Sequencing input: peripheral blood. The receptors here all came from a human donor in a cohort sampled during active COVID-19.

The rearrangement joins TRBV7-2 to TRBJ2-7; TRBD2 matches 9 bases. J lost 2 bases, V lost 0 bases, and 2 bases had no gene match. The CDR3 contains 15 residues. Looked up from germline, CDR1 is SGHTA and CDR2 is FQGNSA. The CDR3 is CASSLAAGGAYEQYF. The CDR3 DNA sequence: TGTGCCAGCAGCTTAGCGGCGGGAGGGGCCTACGAGCAGTACTTC.

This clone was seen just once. The CDR3 DNA is TGTGCCAGCAGTTCTACGACAGTTCGCGTGGGCGAGCAGTACTTC. Its translation: CASSSTTVRVGEQYF. The chain couples TRBV7-9 to TRBJ2-7; D possibly corresponds to TRBD1 (5 bases). This CDR3 spans 15 amino acids. Germline V CDR1 and CDR2: SEHNR, FQNEAQ (reference sequence). Trimming removed 6 bases from V and 6 bases from J, with 21 bases in between.

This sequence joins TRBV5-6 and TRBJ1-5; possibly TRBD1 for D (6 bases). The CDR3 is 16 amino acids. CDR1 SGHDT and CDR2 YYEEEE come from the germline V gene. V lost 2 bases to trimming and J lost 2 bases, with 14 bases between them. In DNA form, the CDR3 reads TGTGCCAGCAGCTTTTTCGGCAGGGGCGGCAATCAGCCCCAGCATTTT. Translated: CASSFFGRGGNQPQHF.

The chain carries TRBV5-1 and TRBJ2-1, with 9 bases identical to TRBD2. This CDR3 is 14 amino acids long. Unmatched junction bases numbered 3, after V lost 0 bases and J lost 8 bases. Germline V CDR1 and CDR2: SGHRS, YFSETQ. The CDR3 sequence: CASSLGGGAYEQFF. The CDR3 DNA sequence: TGCGCCAGCAGCTTGGGCGGGGGGGCCTATGAGCAGTTCTTC.

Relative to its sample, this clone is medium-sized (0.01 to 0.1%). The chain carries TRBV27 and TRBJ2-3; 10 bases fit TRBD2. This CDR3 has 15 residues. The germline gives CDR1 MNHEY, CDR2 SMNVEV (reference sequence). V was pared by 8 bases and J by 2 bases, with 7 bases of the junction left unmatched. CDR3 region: CASGLAGALTDTQYF. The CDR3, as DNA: TGTGCCAGCGGCCTAGCGGGAGCACTCACAGATACGCAGTATTTT.

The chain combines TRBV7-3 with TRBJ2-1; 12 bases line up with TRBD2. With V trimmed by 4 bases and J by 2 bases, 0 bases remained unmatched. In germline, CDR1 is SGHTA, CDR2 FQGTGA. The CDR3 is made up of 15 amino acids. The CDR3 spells CASSSSGGAYNEQFF. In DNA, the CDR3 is TGTGCCAGCAGCTCTAGCGGGGGGGCCTACAATGAGCAGTTCTTC.

The CDR3 nucleotides are TGTGCCAGCAGCCCACCCCCTAATCTGCAGTTCTTC. Translation: CASSPPPNLQFF. The V and J genes are TRBV7-8 and TRBJ2-1; the D is unclear. This CDR3 contains 12 residues. V was trimmed by 5 bases and J by 12 bases, leaving 14 bases between them. Germline V gene sequence: CDR1 SGHVS, CDR2 FQNEAQ.

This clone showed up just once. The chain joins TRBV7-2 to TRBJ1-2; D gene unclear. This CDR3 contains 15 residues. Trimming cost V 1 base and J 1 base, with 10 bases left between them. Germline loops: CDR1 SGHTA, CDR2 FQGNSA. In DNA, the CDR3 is TGTGCCAGCAGCTTAGACGGGTCATTTAACTATGGCTACACCTTC. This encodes CASSLDGSFNYGYTF. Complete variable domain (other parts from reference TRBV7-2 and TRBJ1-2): GAGVSQSPSNKVTEKGKDVELRCDPISGHTALYWYRQSLGQGLEFLIYFQGNSAPDKSGLPSDRFSAERTGGSVSTLTIQRTQQEDSAVYLCASSLDGSFNYGYTFGSGTRLTVV.

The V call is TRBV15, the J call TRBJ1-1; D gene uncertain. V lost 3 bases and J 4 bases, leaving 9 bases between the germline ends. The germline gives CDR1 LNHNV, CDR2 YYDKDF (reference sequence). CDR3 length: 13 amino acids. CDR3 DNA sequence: TGTGCCACCAGCAGGTGGGAGGGCACTGAAGCTTTCTTT. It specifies CATSRWEGTEAFF.

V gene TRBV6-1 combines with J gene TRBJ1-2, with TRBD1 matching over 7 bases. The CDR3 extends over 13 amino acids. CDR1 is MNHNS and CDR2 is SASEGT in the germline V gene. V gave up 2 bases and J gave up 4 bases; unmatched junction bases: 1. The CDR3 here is CASSEQGGYGYTF. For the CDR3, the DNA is TGTGCCAGCAGTGAACAGGGGGGCTATGGCTACACCTTC.

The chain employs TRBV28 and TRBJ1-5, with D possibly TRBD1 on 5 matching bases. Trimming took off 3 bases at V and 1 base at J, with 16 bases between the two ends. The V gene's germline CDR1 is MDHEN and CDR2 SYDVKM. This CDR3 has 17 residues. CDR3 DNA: TGTGCCAGCAGTTTCTCAGGGACTTTAAAAAGCAATCAGCCCCAGCATTTT. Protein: CASSFSGTLKSNQPQHF. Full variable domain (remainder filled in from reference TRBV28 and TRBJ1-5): DVKVTQSSRYLVKRTGEKVFLECVQDMDHENMFWYRQDPGLGLRLIYFSYDVKMKEKGDIPEGYSVSREKKERFSLILESASTNQTSMYLCASSFSGTLKSNQPQHFGDGTRLSIL.

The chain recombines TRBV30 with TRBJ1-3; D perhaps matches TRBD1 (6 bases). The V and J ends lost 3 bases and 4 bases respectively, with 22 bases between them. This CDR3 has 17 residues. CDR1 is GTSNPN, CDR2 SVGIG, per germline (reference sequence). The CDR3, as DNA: TGTGCCTGGAGGGGGAAGGGGCAGGGGCTGTACGGAAACACCATATATTTT. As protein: CAWRGKGQGLYGNTIYF.

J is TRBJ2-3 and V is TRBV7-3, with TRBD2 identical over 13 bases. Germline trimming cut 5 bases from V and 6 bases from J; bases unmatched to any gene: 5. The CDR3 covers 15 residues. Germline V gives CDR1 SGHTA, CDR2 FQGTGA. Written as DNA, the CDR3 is TGTGCCAGCAGCACAGGACTAGCGGGAGAGGATACGCAGTATTTT. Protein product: CASSTGLAGEDTQYF.

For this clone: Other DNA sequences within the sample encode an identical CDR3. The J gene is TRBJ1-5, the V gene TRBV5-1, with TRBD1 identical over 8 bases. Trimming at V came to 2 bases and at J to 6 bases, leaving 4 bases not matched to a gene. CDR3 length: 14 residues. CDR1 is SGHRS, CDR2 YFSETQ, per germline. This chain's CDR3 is CASSLGQGGQPQHF. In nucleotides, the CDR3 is TGCGCCAGCAGCTTAGGACAGGGAGGTCAGCCCCAGCATTTT.

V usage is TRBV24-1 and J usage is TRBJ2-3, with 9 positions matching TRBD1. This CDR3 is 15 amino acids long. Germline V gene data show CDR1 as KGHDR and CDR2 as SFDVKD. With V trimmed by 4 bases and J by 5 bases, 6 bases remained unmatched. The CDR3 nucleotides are TGTGCCACCAGTGACCTCCGACAGGGGGGAGATACGCAGTATTTT. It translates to CATSDLRQGGDTQYF.

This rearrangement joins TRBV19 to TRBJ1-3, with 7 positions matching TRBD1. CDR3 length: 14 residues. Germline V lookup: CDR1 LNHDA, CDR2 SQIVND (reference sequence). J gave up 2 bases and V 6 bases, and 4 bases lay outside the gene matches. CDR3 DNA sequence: TGTGCCAGTAGGCTGACAGGGCCTGGAAACACCATATATTTT. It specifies CASRLTGPGNTIYF.

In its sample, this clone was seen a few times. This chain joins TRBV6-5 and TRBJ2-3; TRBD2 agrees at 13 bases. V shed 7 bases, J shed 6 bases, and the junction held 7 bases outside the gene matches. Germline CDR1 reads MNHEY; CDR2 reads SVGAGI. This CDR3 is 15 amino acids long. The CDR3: CASTNGLAGVDTQYF. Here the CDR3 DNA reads TGTGCCAGCACAAACGGACTAGCGGGAGTGGATACGCAGTATTTT.

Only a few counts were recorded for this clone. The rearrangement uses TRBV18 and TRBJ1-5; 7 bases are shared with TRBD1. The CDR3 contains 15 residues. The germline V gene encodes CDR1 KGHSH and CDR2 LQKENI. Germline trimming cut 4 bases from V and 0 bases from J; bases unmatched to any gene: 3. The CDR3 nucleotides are TGTGCCAGCTCACAAGACAGGGTTAGCAATCAGCCCCAGCATTTT. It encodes CASSQDRVSNQPQHF.

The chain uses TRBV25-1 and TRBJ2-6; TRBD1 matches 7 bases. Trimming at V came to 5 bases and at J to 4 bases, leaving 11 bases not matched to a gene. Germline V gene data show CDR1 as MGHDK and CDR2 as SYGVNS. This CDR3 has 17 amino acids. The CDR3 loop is CASSSRDSSSGANVLTF. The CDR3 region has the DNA TGTGCCAGCAGTTCACGGGACAGTTCGAGCGGGGCCAACGTCCTGACTTTC.

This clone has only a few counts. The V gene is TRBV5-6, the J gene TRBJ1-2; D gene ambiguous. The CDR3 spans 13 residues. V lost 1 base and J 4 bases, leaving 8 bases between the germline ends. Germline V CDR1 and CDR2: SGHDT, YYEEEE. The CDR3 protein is CASSLRVTYGYTF. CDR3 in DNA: TGTGCCAGCAGCTTGCGCGTTACCTATGGCTACACCTTC.

This CDR3 reads CATSRDVGTGAYEQYF. The CDR3 DNA is TGTGCCACCAGCAGAGATGTGGGGACAGGGGCCTACGAGCAGTACTTC. This chain uses TRBV15 with TRBJ2-7; 10 nucleotides agree with TRBD1. V was pared by 0 bases and J by 2 bases, with 4 bases of the junction left unmatched. The CDR3 extends over 16 amino acids. CDR1 is LNHNV and CDR2 is YYDKDF in the germline V gene (reference sequence).

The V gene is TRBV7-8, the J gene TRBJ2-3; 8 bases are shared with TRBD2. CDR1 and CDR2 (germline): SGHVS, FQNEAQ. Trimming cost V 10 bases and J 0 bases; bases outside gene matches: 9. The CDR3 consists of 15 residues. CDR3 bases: TGTGCCACCCACCCCCGCGGGGGGAGCACAGATACGCAGTATTTT. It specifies CATHPRGGSTDTQYF.

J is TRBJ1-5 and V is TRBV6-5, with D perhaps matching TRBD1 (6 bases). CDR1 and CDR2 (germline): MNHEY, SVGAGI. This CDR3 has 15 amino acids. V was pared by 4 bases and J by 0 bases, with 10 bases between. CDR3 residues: CASSFSGDSNQPQHF. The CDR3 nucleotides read TGTGCCAGCAGTTTTTCAGGGGATAGCAATCAGCCCCAGCATTTT.

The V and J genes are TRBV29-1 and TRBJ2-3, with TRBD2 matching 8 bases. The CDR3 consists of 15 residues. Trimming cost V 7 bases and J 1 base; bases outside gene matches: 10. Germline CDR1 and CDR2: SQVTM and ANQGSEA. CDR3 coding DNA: TGCAGCGCCCTACCGGGGGGGGTGGGCACAGATACGCAGTATTTT. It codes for CSALPGGVGTDTQYF.

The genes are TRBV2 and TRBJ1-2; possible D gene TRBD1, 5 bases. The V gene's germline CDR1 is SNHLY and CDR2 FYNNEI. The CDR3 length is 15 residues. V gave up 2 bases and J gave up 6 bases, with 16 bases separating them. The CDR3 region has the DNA TGTGCCAGCAGTGAACTGGACATTGCTAAGGATGGCTACACCTTC. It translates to CASSELDIAKDGYTF.

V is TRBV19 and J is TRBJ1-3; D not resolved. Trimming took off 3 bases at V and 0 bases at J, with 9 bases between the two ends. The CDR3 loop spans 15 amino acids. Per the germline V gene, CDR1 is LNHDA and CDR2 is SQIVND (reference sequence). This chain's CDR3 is CASSIAGSSGNTIYF. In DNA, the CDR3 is TGTGCCAGTAGTATCGCGGGAAGCTCTGGAAACACCATATATTTT.

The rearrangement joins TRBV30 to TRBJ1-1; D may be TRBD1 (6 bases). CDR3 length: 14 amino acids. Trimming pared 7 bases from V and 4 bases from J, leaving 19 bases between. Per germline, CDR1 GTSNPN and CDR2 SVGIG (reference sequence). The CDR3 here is CAYTSGVRATEAFF. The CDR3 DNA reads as TGTGCCTATACCTCAGGGGTCAGGGCCACTGAAGCTTTCTTT.